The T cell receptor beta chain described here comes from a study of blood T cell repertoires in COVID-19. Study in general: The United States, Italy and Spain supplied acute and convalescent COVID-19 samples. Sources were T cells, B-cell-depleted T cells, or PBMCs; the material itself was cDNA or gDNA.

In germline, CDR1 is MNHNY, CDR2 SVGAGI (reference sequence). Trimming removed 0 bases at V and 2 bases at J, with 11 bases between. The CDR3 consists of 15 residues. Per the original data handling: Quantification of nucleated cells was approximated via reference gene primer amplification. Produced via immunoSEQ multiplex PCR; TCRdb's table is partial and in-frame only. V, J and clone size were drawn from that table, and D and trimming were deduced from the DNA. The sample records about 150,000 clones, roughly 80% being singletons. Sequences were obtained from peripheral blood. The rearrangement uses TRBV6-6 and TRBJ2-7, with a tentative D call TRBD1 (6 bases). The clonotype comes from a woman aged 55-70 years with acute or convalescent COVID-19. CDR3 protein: CASSYSRDIPYEQYV. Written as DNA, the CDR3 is TGTGCCAGCAGTTACTCAAGGGACATTCCCTACGAGCAGTACGTC.